These 9 T cell receptor beta chains originate from one sample sequenced in a study of T cells in tuberculosis. The data were produced by immunoSEQ multiplex PCR, yet TCRdb's version contains in-frame clones alone and is incomplete. This table has 20,000 to 25,000 clones, roughly nine tenths appearing once. Sequencing was performed on PBMCs. Receptor source: a donor aged 5-35 years with latent tuberculosis or without tuberculosis infection.

The V and J genes are TRBV9 and TRBJ2-7; 8 nucleotides match TRBD1. The germline CDR1 and CDR2 sequences are SGDLS and YYNGEE. CDR3 length: 15 amino acids. Losses at the gene ends were 3 bases for V and 6 bases for J; bases not matched to a gene: 11. The CDR3 coding sequence is TGTGCCAGCAGCGCCCAGGGGGCGCTGATCGGCGAGCAGTACTTC. The encoded protein is CASSAQGALIGEQYF.

This rearrangement joins TRBV2 to TRBJ2-1; D is unclear. This CDR3 has 15 amino acids. The V end was cut by 5 bases, the J end by 4 bases, with 15 bases between. CDR1 SNHLY and CDR2 FYNNEI come from the germline V gene. This CDR3 is CASSPLVNSYNEQFF. CDR3 nucleotides: TGTGCCAGCAGTCCCTTAGTTAACAGTTACAATGAGCAGTTCTTC.

V is TRBV5-1 and J is TRBJ2-7; TRBD1 is a possible D gene (5 bases). This CDR3 has 15 residues. V lost 4 bases and J 4 bases, leaving 18 bases between the germline ends. Germline lookup yields CDR1 SGHRS and CDR2 YFSETQ. The CDR3 DNA follows: TGCGCCAGCAGCAGACAACAGGCTCCCTCGTACGAGCAGTACTTC. This sequence encodes CASSRQQAPSYEQYF.

The chain uses TRBV6-1 and TRBJ2-6; no clear D. Trimming pared 4 bases from V and 0 bases from J, leaving 7 bases between. The germline V gene has CDR1 MNHNS and CDR2 SASEGT. CDR3 length: 15 residues. CDR3 region: CASSGGSSGANVLTF. The CDR3, as DNA: TGTGCCAGCAGTGGAGGTAGCTCTGGGGCCAACGTCCTGACTTTC.

The chain joins TRBV6-5 to TRBJ1-1, with 10 bases identical to TRBD1. In germline, CDR1 is MNHEY, CDR2 SVGAGI. J gave up 4 bases and V 2 bases, and 4 bases lay outside the gene matches. The CDR3 is 15 amino acids. The CDR3 region is CASSYTRDRGTEAFF. As DNA, the CDR3 is TGTGCCAGCAGTTACACACGGGACAGGGGCACTGAAGCTTTCTTT.

The CDR3 here is CASSSGPNEQFF. The CDR3 nucleotides read TGTGCCAGCAGCTCTGGGCCGAATGAGCAGTTCTTC. This chain connects TRBV7-6 to TRBJ2-1, with D uncertain. Germline V gene sequence: CDR1 SGHVS, CDR2 FNYEAQ. The CDR3 spans 12 residues. Trimming pared 4 bases from V and 7 bases from J, leaving 8 bases between.

The genes are TRBV5-1 and TRBJ1-4; TRBD1 agrees at 7 bases. With V trimmed by 4 bases and J by 8 bases, 11 bases remained unmatched. The CDR3 extends over 15 amino acids. From germline, CDR1 is SGHRS and CDR2 YFSETQ. CDR3 sequence reads: CASSARGAGGEKLFF. DNA for the CDR3: TGCGCCAGCAGCGCGAGGGGCGCAGGGGGAGAAAAACTGTTTTTT.

This clone was detected only once. The gene calls are TRBV5-6 and TRBJ1-1; possibly TRBD1 for D (5 bases). The germline gives CDR1 SGHDT, CDR2 YYEEEE. The CDR3 runs to 17 residues. The V gene lost 3 bases and the J gene lost 2 bases, with 20 bases spanning the gap. The CDR3 loop reads CASSSRRRGGENTEAFF. CDR3 DNA sequence: TGTGCCAGCAGCTCTAGAAGGAGGGGAGGGGAAAACACTGAAGCTTTCTTT.

The chain employs TRBV4-3 and TRBJ1-1; D uncertain. CDR1 LGHNA and CDR2 YSLEER come from the germline V gene. The CDR3 has 13 residues. Trimming took 2 bases from V and 1 from J, leaving 5 bases between them. The DNA for the CDR3 is TGCGCCAGCAGCCAAAACTGGAACACTGAAGCTTTCTTT. Translating gives CASSQNWNTEAFF.